Presented here are 8 T cell receptor beta chains from one specimen sequenced in a study of blood T cell repertoires in COVID-19. Profiled with immunoSEQ multiplex PCR; TCRdb holds only in-frame clones, not every one. The repertoire has 310,000 or so clones, around nine tenths of them found once; the top ten carry around a tenth. The specimen was PBMCs or T cells enriched from blood (not recorded which). These receptors were taken from a woman in her thirties or forties who had recovered from COVID-19.

CDR3 in DNA: TGTGCCAGCAGCCTCGGGACAGGGGGCTACAATGAGCAGTTCTTC. Amino acid sequence: CASSLGTGGYNEQFF. This chain connects TRBV27 to TRBJ2-1; 11 bases are a match to TRBD1. The germline V gene encodes CDR1 MNHEY and CDR2 SMNVEV (reference sequence). This CDR3 has 15 amino acids. Losses at the gene ends were 6 bases for V and 3 bases for J; bases not matched to a gene: 4.

The gene calls are TRBV5-1 and TRBJ1-3, with unresolved D. V was cut by 0 bases and J by 0 bases, with 4 bases left in between. The CDR3 runs to 14 residues. Germline CDR1 reads SGHRS; CDR2 reads YFSETQ. This CDR3 is CASSLDISGNTIYF. CDR3 nucleotides: TGCGCCAGCAGCTTGGACATCTCTGGAAACACCATATATTTT.

This chain uses TRBV28 with TRBJ1-4; D is unresolved. CDR3 size: 16 residues. The V gene lost 6 bases and the J gene lost 0 bases, with 14 bases spanning the gap. Per germline, CDR1 MDHEN and CDR2 SYDVKM. CDR3 region: CASSLRGPATNEKLFF. The CDR3 DNA reads TGTGCCAGCAGCCTACGAGGGCCCGCAACTAATGAAAAACTGTTTTTT. Looking up the rest from reference TRBV28 and TRBJ1-4 gives the full variable domain: DVKVTQSSRYLVKRTGEKVFLECVQDMDHENMFWYRQDPGLGLRLIYFSYDVKMKEKGDIPEGYSVSREKKERFSLILESASTNQTSMYLCASSLRGPATNEKLFFGSGTQLSVL.

This clone was picked up one time. The CDR3 DNA follows: TGTGCCACCAGTGATTGGACTAGCGCACAGAGCACAGATACGCAGTATTTT. Translation: CATSDWTSAQSTDTQYF. The chain links TRBV24-1 to TRBJ2-3; 9 bases match TRBD2. The ends lost 2 bases at V and 0 bases at J; junction bases unmatched: 5. The CDR3 consists of 17 residues. The germline V gene encodes CDR1 KGHDR and CDR2 SFDVKD.

This sequence joins TRBV9 and TRBJ1-1; D is undetermined. Germline lookup yields CDR1 SGDLS and CDR2 YYNGEE. The V and J ends lost 4 bases and 10 bases respectively, with 17 bases between them. The CDR3 runs 13 residues. The CDR3 bases are TGTGCCAGCAGCTCCCGGAGCAACCCGACAGCTTTCTTT. Amino acids: CASSSRSNPTAFF.

The rearrangement links TRBV30 to TRBJ2-3; weak D call: TRBD2 (6 bases). The germline gives CDR1 GTSNPN, CDR2 SVGIG (reference sequence). Trimming stripped 0 bases from V and 0 bases from J, with 10 bases between. There are 15 residues in the CDR3. CDR3 in amino acids: CAWSVGGSSTDTQYF. CDR3 DNA sequence: TGTGCCTGGAGTGTGGGGGGATCTAGCACAGATACGCAGTATTTT.

The CDR3 loop reads CASCGEGDEKLFF. CDR3 nucleotide sequence: TGCGCCAGTTGCGGGGAAGGGGATGAAAAACTGTTTTTT. The chain uses TRBV10-2 and TRBJ1-4; D might be TRBD1 (5 bases). The germline gives CDR1 WSHSY, CDR2 SAAADI. V lost 9 bases to trimming and J lost 6 bases, with 14 bases between them. The CDR3 is 13 residues long.

The chain is built from TRBV4-1 and TRBJ2-7; D ambiguous. The CDR3 contains 15 residues. The V end was cut by 0 bases, the J end by 2 bases, with 11 bases between. Germline V gene lookup returns CDR1 MGHRA and CDR2 YSYEKL. CDR3 coding DNA: TGCGCCAGCAGCCAAGAAACCCGGGTAGCCTACGAGCAGTACTTC. Translated: CASSQETRVAYEQYF.